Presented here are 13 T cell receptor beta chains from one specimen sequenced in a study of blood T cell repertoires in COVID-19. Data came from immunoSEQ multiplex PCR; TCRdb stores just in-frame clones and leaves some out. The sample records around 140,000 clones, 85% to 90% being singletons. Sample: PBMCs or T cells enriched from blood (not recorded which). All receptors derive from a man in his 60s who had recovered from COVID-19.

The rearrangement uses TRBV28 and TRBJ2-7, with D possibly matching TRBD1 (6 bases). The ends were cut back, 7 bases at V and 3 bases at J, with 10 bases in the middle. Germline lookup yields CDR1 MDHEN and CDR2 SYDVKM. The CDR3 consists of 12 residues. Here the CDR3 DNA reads TGTGCCAGCAATGGGGGCCACTACGAGCAGTACTTC. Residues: CASNGGHYEQYF.

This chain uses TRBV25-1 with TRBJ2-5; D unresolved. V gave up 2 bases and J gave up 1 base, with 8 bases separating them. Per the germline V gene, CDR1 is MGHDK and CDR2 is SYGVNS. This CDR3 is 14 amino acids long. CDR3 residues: CASSEEMSQETQYF. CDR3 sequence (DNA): TGTGCCAGCAGTGAAGAGATGAGCCAAGAGACCCAGTACTTC.

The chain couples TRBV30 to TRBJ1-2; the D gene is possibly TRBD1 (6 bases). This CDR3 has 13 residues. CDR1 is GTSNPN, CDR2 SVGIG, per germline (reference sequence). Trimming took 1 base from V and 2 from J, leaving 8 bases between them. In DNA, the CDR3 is TGTGCCTGGAGTGACAGGGCCAACTATGGCTACACCTTC. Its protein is CAWSDRANYGYTF.

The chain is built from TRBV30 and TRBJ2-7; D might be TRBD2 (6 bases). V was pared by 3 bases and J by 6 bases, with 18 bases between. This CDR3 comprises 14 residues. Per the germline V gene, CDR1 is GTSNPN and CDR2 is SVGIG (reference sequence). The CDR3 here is CAWSGTSTLSEQYF. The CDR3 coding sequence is TGTGCCTGGAGCGGGACTTCCACCCTGAGCGAGCAGTACTTC.

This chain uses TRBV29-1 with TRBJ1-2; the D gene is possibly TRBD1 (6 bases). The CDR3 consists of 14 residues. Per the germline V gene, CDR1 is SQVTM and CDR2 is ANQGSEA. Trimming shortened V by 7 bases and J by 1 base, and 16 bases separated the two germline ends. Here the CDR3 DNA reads TGCAGCGCGGCAGTCCAGGGGCGTAACTATGGCTACACCTTC. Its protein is CSAAVQGRNYGYTF.

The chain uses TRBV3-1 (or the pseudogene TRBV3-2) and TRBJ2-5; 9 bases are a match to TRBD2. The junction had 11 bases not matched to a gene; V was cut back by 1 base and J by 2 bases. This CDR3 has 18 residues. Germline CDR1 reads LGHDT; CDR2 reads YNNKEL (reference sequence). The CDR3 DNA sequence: TGTGCCAGCAGCCAAGCCCCTAGGAGCGGGGGGAGGCAAGAGACCCAGTACTTC. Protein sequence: CASSQAPRSGGRQETQYF.

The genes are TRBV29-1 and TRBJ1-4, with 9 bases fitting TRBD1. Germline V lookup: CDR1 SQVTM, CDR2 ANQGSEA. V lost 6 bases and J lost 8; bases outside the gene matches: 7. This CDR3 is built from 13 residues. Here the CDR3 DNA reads TGCAGCGTCGTAGGACAGGGGCAGGAAAAACTGTTTTTT. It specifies CSVVGQGQEKLFF.

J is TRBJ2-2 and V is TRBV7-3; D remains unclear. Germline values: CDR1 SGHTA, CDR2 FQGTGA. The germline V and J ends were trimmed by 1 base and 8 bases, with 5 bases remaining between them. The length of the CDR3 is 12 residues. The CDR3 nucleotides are TGTGCCAGCAGCTTAATGAGGGGGGAGCTGTTTTTT. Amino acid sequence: CASSLMRGELFF.

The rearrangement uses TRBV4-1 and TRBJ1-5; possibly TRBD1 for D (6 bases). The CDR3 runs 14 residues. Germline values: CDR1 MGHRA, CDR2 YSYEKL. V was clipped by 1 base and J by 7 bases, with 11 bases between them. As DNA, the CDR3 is TGCGCCAGCAGCCAAGCGAGCGGGACACAGCCCCAGCATTTT. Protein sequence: CASSQASGTQPQHF.

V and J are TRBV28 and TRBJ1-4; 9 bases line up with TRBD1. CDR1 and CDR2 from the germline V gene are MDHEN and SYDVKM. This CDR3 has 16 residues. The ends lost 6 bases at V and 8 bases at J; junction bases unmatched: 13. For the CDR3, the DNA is TGTGCCAGCAGCTTTGCTAAACAGGGGGCGAGAGAAAAACTGTTTTTT. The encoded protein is CASSFAKQGAREKLFF.

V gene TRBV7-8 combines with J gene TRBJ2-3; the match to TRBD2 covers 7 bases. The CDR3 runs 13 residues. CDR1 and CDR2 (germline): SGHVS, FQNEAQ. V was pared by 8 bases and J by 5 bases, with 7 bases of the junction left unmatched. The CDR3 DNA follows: TGTGCCAGCTCGACTAGCAGATTAGATACGCAGTATTTT. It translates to CASSTSRLDTQYF.

Here the CDR3 DNA reads TGTGCCAGTAGGGGACAGCGCGGCGGCTACACCTTC. The encoded protein is CASRGQRGGYTF. The gene calls are TRBV19 and TRBJ1-2; TRBD1 matches at 7 bases. The V gene's germline CDR1 is LNHDA and CDR2 SQIVND (reference sequence). The CDR3 sequence is 12 residues long. The V and J ends lost 6 bases and 8 bases, in that order; junction bases with no gene match: 6.

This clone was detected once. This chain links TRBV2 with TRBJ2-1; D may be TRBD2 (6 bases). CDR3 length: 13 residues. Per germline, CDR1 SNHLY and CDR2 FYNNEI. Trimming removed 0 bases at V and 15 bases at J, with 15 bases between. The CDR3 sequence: CASSEAAREFLFF. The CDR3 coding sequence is TGTGCCAGCAGTGAAGCGGCCCGGGAGTTTCTGTTCTTC.